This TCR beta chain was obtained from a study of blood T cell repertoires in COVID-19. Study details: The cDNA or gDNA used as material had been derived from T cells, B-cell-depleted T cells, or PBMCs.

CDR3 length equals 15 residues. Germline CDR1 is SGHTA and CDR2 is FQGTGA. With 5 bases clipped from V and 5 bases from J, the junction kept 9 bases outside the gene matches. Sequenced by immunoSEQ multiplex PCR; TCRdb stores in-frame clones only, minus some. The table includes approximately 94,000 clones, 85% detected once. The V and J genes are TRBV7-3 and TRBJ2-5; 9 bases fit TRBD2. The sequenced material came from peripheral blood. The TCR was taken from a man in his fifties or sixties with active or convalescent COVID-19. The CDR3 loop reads CASSPRAGGLETQYF. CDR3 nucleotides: TGTGCCAGCAGCCCCAGAGCGGGAGGTTTGGAGACCCAGTACTTC.